This TCR beta chain was documented in a study of blood T cells in healthy people across ages. Across the whole study: Template switching recovered approximately one barcoded beta molecule for every two T cells. Whole-study results and caveats: With unsorted PBMCs, a conclusive comparison of naive versus antigen-experienced cells was not possible. Older individuals had lower TCR beta diversity per million T cells (the decline was roughly linear).

Sample-barcoded 5' priming and a J-beta primer mix drove a second PCR of 7 to 11 cycles. TCRdb independently ran MiXCR on the 5' RACE reads; one entry per CDR3 protein. The sample yields hundreds of thousands of distinct CDR3 sequences, 45% to 60% seen once. The CDR3 is made up of 16 amino acids. CDR1 and CDR2 (germline): SGHDN, FVKESK. With regard to this clonotype: As yet, its antigen is unknown.

Sequencing was carried out using blood. The V gene is TRBV14, the J gene TRBJ2-1; 9 bases are a match to TRBD1. TRBJ2-7 matches the DNA end more closely, so the J call is doubtful. The TCR comes from a woman of 80 years or more in good health. CDR3 sequence: CASSRGQGTSYNEQYF. In DNA, the CDR3 is TGTGCCAGCAGCCGCGGACAGGGGACCTCTTACAATGAGCAGTACTTC.